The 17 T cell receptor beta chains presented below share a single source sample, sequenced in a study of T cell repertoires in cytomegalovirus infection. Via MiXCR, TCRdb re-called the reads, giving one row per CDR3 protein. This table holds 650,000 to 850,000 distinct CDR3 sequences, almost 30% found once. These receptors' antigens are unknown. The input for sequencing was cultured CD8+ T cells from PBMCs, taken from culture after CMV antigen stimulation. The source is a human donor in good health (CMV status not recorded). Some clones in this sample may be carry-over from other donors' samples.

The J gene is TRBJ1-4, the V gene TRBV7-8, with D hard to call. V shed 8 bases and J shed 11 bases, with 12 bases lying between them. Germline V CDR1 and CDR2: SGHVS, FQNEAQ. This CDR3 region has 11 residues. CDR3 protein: CASGGDGKLFF. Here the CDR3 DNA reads TGTGCCAGCGGTGGGGATGGGAAACTGTTTTTT.

CDR3 DNA: TGTGCCAGCAGGACCGGGACGGAGCTATACAATGAGCAGTTCTTC. This gives the protein CASRTGTELYNEQFF. The chain is built from TRBV5-5 and TRBJ2-1; the D call may be TRBD1 or TRBD2 (5 bases each). There are 15 residues in the CDR3. In germline, CDR1 is SGHKS, CDR2 YYEKEE (reference sequence). The V end was cut by 5 bases, the J end by 4 bases, with 16 bases between.

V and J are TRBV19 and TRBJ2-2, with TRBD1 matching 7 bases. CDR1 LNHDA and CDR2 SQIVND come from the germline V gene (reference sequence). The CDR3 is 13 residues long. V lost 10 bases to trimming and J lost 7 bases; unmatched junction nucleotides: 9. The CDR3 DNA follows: TGTGCCACCGACGACAGGGTGGTCGGGGAGCTGTTTTTT. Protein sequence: CATDDRVVGELFF. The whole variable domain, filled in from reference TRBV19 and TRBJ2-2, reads DGGITQSPKYLFRKEGQNVTLSCEQNLNHDAMYWYRQDPGQGLRLIYYSQIVNDFQKGDIAEGYSVSREKKESFPLTVTSAQKNPTAFYLCATDDRVVGELFFGEGSRLTVL.

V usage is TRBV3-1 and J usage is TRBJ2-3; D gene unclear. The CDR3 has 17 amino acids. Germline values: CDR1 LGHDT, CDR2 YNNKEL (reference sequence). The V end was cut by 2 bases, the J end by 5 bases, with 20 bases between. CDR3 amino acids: CASSQHGPNSWEDTQYF. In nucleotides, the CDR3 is TGTGCCAGCAGCCAACATGGACCCAACTCTTGGGAAGATACGCAGTATTTT.

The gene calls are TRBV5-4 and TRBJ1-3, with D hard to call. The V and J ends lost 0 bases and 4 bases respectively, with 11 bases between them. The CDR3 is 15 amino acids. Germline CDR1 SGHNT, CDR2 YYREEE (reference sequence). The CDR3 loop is CASSLDLALGNTIYF. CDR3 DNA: TGTGCCAGCAGCTTGGATTTGGCATTGGGAAACACCATATATTTT.

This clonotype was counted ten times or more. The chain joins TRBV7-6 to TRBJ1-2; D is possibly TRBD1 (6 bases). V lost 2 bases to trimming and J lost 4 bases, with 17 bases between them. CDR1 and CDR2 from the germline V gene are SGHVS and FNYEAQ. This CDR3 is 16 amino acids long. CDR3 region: CASSLLSQGILYGYTF. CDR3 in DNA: TGTGCCAGCAGCTTATTGTCCCAGGGGATACTCTATGGCTACACCTTC.

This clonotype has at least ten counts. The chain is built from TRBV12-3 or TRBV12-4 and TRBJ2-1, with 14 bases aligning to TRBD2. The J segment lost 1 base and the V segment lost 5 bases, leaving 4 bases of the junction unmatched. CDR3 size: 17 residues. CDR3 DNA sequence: TGTGCCAGCAGTGGACTAGCGGGGGGTCATTCCTACAATGAGCAGTTCTTC. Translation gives CASSGLAGGHSYNEQFF.

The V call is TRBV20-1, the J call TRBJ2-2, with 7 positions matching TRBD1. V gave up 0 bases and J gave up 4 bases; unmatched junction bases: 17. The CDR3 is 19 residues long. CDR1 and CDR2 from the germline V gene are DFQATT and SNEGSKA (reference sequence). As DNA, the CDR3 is TGCAGTGCTAGAGAAATCTTCACCCTCCGGGACAGCCTCACCGGGGAGCTGTTTTTT. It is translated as CSAREIFTLRDSLTGELFF.

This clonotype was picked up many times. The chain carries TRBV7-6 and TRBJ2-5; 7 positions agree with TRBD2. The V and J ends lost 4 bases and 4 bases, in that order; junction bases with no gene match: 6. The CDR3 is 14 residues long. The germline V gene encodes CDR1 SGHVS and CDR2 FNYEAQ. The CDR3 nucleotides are TGTGCCAGCAGCTGGCAGGCGGGGGTAGAGACCCAGTACTTC. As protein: CASSWQAGVETQYF.

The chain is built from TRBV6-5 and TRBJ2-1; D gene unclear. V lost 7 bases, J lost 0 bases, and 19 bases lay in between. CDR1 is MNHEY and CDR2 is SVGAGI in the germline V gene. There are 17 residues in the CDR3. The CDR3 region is CASTRKNLQISYNEQFF. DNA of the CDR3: TGTGCCAGCACGAGGAAAAACCTCCAAATCTCCTACAATGAGCAGTTCTTC.

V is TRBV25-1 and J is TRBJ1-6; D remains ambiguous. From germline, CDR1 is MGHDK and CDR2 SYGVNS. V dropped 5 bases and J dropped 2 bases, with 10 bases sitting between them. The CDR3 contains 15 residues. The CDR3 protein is CASSTRRTYNSPLHF. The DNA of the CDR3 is TGTGCCAGCAGTACCCGACGTACCTATAATTCACCCCTCCACTTT.

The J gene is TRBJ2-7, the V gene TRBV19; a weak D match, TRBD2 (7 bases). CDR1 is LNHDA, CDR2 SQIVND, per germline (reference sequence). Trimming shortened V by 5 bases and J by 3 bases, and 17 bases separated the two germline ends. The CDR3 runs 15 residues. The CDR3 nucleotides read TGTGCCAGTAGTCTACAGCGGGACATAGTCTACGAGCAGTACTTC. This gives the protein CASSLQRDIVYEQYF.

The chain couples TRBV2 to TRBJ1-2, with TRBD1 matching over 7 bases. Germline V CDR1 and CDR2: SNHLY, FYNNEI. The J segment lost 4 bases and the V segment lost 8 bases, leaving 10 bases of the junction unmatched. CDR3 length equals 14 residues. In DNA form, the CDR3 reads TGTGCCAGCGTCGGGACAGAGTCATTCTATGGCTACACCTTC. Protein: CASVGTESFYGYTF.

In DNA, the CDR3 is TGTGCCAGCAGTTTCTCCCAGCTTAACTATGGCTACACCTTC. The encoded protein is CASSFSQLNYGYTF. The chain is built from TRBV27 and TRBJ1-2; the D is unclear. V was cut by 3 bases and J by 1 base, with 9 bases left in between. CDR1 MNHEY and CDR2 SMNVEV come from the germline V gene (reference sequence). The CDR3 has 14 amino acids.

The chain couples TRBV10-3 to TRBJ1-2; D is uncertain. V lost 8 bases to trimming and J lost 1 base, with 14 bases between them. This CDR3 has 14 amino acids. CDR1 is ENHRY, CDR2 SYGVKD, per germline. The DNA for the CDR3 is TGTGCCATCTCGTACAAAACTTTTAACTATGGCTACACCTTC. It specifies CAISYKTFNYGYTF.

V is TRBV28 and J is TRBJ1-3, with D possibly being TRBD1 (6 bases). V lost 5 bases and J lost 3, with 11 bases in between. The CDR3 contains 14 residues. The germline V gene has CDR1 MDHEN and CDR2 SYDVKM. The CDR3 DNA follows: TGTGCCAGCAGTCCGAGGACAGTTGGAAACACCATATATTTT. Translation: CASSPRTVGNTIYF.

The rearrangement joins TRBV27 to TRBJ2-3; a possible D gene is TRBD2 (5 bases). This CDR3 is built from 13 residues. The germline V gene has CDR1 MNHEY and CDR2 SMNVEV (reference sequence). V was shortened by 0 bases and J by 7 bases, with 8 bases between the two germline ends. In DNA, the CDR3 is TGTGCCAGCAGTTTATCGCCGGGGTATACGCAGTATTTT. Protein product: CASSLSPGYTQYF.